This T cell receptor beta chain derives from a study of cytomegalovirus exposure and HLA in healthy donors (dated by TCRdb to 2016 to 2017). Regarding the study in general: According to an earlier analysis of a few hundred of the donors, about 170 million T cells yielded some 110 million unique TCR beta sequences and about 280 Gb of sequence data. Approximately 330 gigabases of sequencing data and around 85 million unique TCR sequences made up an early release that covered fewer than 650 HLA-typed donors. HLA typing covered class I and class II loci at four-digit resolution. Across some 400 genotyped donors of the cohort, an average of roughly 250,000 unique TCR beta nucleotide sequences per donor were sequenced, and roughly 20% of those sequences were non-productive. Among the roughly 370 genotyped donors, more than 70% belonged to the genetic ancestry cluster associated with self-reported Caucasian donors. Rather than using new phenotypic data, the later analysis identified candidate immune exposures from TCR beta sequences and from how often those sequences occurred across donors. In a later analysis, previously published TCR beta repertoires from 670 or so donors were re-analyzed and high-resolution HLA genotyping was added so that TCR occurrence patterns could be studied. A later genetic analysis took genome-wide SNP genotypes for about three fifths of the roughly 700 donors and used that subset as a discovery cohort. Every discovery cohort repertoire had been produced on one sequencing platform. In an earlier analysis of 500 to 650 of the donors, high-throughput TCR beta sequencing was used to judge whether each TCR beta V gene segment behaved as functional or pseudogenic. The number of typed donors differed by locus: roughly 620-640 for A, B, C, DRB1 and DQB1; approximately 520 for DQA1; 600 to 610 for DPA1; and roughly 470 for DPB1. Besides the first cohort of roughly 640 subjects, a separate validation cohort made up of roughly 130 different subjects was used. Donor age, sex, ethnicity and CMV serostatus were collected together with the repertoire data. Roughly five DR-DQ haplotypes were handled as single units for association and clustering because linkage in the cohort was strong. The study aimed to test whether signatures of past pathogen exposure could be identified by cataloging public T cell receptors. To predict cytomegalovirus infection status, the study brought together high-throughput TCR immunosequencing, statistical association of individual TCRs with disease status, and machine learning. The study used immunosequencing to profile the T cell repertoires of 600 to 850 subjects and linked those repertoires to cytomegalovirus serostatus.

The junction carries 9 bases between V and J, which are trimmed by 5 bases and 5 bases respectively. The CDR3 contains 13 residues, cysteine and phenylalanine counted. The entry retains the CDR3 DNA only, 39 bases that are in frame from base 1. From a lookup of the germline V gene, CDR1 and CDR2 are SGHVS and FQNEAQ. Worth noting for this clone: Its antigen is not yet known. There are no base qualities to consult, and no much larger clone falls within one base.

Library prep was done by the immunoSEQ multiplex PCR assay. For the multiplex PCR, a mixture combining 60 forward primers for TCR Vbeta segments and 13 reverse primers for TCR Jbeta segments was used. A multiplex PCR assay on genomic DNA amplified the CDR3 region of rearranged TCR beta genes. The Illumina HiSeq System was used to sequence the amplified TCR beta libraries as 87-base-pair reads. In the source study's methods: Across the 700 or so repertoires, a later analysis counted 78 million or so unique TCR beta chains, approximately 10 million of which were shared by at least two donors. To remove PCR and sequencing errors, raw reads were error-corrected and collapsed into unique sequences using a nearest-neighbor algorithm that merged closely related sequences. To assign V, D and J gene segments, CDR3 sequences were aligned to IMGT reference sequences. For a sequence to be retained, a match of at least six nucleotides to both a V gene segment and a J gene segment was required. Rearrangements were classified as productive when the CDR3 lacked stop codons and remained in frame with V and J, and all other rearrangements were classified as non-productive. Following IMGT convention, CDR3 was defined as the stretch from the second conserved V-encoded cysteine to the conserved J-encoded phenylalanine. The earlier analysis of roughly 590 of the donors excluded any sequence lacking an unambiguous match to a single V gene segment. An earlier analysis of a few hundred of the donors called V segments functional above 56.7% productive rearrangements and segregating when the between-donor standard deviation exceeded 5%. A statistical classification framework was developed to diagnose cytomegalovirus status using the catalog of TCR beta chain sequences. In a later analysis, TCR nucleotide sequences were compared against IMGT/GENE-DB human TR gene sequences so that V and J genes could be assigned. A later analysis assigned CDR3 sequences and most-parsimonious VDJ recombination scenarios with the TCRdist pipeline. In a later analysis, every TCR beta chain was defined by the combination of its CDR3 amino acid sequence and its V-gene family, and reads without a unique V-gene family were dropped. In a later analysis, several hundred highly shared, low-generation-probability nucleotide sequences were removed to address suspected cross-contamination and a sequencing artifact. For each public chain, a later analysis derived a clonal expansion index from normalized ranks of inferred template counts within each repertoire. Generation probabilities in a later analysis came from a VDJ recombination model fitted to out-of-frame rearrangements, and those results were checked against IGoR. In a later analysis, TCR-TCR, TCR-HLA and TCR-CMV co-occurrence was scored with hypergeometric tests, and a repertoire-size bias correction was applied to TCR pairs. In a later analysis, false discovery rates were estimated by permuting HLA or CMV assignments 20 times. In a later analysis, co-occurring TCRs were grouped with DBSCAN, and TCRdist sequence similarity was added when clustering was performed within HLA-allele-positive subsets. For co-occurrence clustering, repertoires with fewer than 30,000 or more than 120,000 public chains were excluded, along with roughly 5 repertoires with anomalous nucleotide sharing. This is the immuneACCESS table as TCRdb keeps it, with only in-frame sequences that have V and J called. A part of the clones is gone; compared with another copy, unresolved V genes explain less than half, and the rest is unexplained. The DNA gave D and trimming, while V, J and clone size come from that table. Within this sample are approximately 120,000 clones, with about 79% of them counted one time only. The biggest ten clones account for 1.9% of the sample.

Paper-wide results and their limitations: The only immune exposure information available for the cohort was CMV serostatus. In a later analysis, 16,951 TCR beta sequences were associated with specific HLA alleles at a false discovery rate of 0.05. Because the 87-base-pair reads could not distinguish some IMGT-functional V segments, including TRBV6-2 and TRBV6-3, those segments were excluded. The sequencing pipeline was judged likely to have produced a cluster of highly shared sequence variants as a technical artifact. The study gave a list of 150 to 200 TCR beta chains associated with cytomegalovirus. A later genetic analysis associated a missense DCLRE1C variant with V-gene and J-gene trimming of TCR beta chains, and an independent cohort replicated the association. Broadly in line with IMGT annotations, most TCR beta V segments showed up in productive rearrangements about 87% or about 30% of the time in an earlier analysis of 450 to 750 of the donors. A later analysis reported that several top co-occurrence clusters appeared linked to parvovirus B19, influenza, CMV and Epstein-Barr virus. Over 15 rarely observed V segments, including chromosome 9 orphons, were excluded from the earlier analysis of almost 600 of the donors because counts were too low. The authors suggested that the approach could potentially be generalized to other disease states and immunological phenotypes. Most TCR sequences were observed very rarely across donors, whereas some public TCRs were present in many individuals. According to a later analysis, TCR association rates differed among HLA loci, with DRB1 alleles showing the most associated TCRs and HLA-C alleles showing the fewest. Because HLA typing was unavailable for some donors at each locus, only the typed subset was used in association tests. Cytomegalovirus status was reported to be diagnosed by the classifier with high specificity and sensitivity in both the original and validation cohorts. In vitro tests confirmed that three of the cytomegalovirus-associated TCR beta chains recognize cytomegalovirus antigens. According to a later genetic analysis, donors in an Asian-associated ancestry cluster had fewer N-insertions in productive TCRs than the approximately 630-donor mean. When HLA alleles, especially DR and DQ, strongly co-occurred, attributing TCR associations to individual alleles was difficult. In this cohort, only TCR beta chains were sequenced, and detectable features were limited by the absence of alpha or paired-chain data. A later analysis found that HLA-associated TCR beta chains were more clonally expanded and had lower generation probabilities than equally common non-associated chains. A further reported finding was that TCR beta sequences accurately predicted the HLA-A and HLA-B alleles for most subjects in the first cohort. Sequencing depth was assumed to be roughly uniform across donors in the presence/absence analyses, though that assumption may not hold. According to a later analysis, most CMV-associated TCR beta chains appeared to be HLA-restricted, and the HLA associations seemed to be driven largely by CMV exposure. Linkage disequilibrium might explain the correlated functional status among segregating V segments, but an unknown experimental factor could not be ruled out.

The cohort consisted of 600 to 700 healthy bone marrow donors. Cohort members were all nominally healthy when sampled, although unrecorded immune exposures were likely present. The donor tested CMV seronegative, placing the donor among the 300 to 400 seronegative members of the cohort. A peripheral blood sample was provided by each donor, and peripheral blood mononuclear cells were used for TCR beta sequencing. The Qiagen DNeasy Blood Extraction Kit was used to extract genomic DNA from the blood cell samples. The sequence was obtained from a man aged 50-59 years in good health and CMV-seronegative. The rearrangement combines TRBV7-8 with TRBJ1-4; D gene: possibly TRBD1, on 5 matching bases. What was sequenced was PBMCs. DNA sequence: TGTGCCAGCAGCCCCGGGGGAAATGAAAAACTGTTTTTT. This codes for CASSPGGNEKLFF.